Each of the 24 T cell receptor beta chains below was sequenced from the same sample in a study of OX40 agonist ivuxolimab in advanced cancers. Sequencing was performed with immunoSEQ multiplex PCR; in TCRdb, only in-frame clones are kept and a portion is missing. The table shows around 69,000 clones, with roughly 84% occurring only once. This specimen consisted of CD4+ or CD8+ T cells sorted from blood, obtained in a trial of the OX40 agonist ivuxolimab. The receptors come from an adult with an advanced solid tumor such as melanoma, head and neck, liver or kidney cancer.

The genes are TRBV19 and TRBJ2-1, with a tentative D call TRBD2 (6 bases). V lost 3 bases, J lost 8 bases, and 8 bases lay in between. Germline assignment: CDR1 LNHDA and CDR2 SQIVND (reference sequence). The CDR3 loop spans 12 amino acids. CDR3 in amino acids: CASSMIADEQFF. The DNA for the CDR3 is TGTGCCAGTAGTATGATAGCGGATGAGCAGTTCTTC.

The V gene is TRBV6-1, the J gene TRBJ2-3; 7 positions agree with TRBD2. The CDR3 is made up of 14 amino acids. Germline-derived CDR1 and CDR2 are MNHNS and SASEGT. The V segment lost 6 bases and the J segment 4 bases; nucleotides outside the gene matches: 7. The CDR3: CASRGGMRADTQYF. CDR3 sequence (DNA): TGTGCCAGCAGGGGGGGGATGCGGGCAGATACGCAGTATTTT.

V usage is TRBV7-9 and J usage is TRBJ2-2; D perhaps matches TRBD2 (6 bases). Germline CDR1 SEHNR, CDR2 FQNEAQ (reference sequence). This CDR3 region has 13 residues. The V gene lost 4 bases and the J gene lost 6 bases, with 9 bases spanning the gap. The CDR3 sequence is CASSSLASGELFF. The CDR3, as DNA: TGTGCCAGCAGCTCCCTAGCGTCCGGGGAGCTGTTTTTT.

The chain is built from TRBV12-2 and TRBJ2-7; the table's D call, TRBD2, was not checked against the DNA. TRBV12-2 represents a pseudogene. The CDR3 runs to 12 residues. The CDR3 bases are TGTGCAAAAAGGGGACTTTGGAACGAGCAGTACTTC. Its protein is CAKRGLWNEQYF.

This clone came up a few times. The chain has TRBV5-6 and TRBJ2-5; 12 bases fit TRBD2. This CDR3 region has 14 residues. V shed 5 bases and J 5 bases; nucleotides not matched to a gene: 4. From germline, CDR1 is SGHDT and CDR2 YYEEEE. This CDR3 is CASSWTSGDETQYF. CDR3 bases: TGTGCCAGCAGTTGGACTAGCGGGGACGAGACCCAGTACTTC. Together with reference TRBV5-6 and TRBJ2-5, the CDR3 gives the full variable domain: DAGVTQSPTHLIKTRGQQVTLRCSPKSGHDTVSWYQQALGQGPQFIFQYYEEEERQRGNFPDRFSGHQFPNYSSELNVNALLLGDSALYLCASSWTSGDETQYFGPGTRLLVL.

The CDR3 nucleotides read TGTGCCAGCAGCCCCGGGACAGGGATTAACTATGGCTACACCTTC. Protein product: CASSPGTGINYGYTF. The genes are TRBV5-8 and TRBJ1-2; TRBD1 agrees at 9 bases. The CDR3 is 15 amino acids. V lost 4 bases, J lost 1 base, and 5 bases stayed unmatched. Germline V gene data show CDR1 as SGHTS and CDR2 as YDEGEE.

The J gene is TRBJ2-3, the V gene TRBV5-4; 9 bases fit TRBD1. This CDR3 has 15 residues. Germline V CDR1 and CDR2: SGHNT, YYREEE (reference sequence). The junction had 8 bases not matched to a gene; V was cut back by 7 bases and J by 2 bases. CDR3: CASARWDRDTDTQYF. In DNA, the CDR3 is TGTGCCAGCGCGAGGTGGGACAGGGACACAGATACGCAGTATTTT. The complete variable domain, with remaining parts taken from reference TRBV5-4 and TRBJ2-3, reads ETGVTQSPTHLIKTRGQQVTLRCSSQSGHNTVSWYQQALGQGPQFIFQYYREEENGRGNFPPRFSGLQFPNYSSELNVNALELDDSALYLCASARWDRDTDTQYFGPGTRLTVL.

This chain uses TRBV28 with TRBJ2-5; maybe TRBD1 (5 bases). With 7 bases removed from V and 4 bases from J, the gap between germline ends came to 13 bases. This CDR3 region has 13 residues. The germline gives CDR1 MDHEN, CDR2 SYDVKM. In DNA, the CDR3 is TGTGCCAGCAACCAGGGTGCCCTAGAGACCCAGTACTTC. This gives the protein CASNQGALETQYF.

This clone was seen only once. In DNA form, the CDR3 reads TGTGCCATCGGGGCTAGCGGGAGCCCCGGGGAGCTGTTTTTT. It translates to CAIGASGSPGELFF. The chain combines TRBV10-3 with TRBJ2-2, with 10 nucleotides matching TRBD2. After removal of 8 bases from V and 6 bases from J, the junction contained 6 bases not matched to a gene. This CDR3 spans 14 amino acids. The germline gives CDR1 ENHRY, CDR2 SYGVKD.

The V gene is TRBV6-1, the J gene TRBJ1-1; TRBD1 matches at 8 bases. V shed 7 bases and J 4 bases; nucleotides not matched to a gene: 8. CDR1 MNHNS and CDR2 SASEGT come from the germline V gene. This CDR3 region has 14 residues. CDR3 nucleotides: TGTGCCAGCACCCCAGGGGGCTGGAGCACTGAAGCTTTCTTT. Translated: CASTPGGWSTEAFF.

The chain joins TRBV9 to TRBJ2-1; D gene unclear. The germline V gene encodes CDR1 SGDLS and CDR2 YYNGEE. The length of the CDR3 is 17 residues. V lost 0 bases, J lost 0 bases, and 13 bases lay in between. The CDR3 protein is CASSVEAGSSSYNEQFF. The CDR3 nucleotides are TGTGCCAGCAGCGTAGAGGCAGGCTCGAGCTCCTACAATGAGCAGTTCTTC. Based on the CDR3 plus reference TRBV9 and TRBJ2-1, the full variable domain is DSGVTQTPKHLITATGQRVTLRCSPRSGDLSVYWYQQSLDQGLQFLIQYYNGEERAKGNILERFSAQQFPDLHSELNLSSLELGDSALYFCASSVEAGSSSYNEQFFGPGTRLTVL.

The gene calls are TRBV29-1 and TRBJ2-1, with a possible D match to TRBD2 (6 bases). Per the germline V gene, CDR1 is SQVTM and CDR2 is ANQGSEA. V was trimmed by 4 bases and J by 0 bases, leaving 10 bases between them. CDR3 length equals 14 residues. The CDR3 is CSVVTGSSYNEQFF. The CDR3 DNA reads as TGCAGCGTTGTTACCGGGAGCTCCTACAATGAGCAGTTCTTC.

The rearrangement uses TRBV7-9 and TRBJ1-5, with D uncertain. Germline lookup yields CDR1 SEHNR and CDR2 FQNEAQ (reference sequence). Trimming took 1 base from V and 7 from J, leaving 8 bases between them. The CDR3 runs 13 residues. CDR3: CASSLGPVQPQHF. CDR3 nucleotide sequence: TGTGCCAGCAGCTTAGGCCCCGTGCAGCCCCAGCATTTT.

The chain joins TRBV6-5 to TRBJ2-7; 7 nucleotides align to TRBD1. V trimming: 0 bases; J trimming: 3 bases; junction bases outside the gene matches: 5. Germline lookup yields CDR1 MNHEY and CDR2 SVGAGI. This CDR3 contains 15 residues. The CDR3 spells CASSYSGTVIYEQYF. The DNA of the CDR3 is TGTGCCAGCAGTTACTCAGGGACAGTGATCTACGAGCAGTACTTC.

The chain is built from TRBV28 and TRBJ1-4, with a possible D match to TRBD1 (6 bases). This CDR3 region has 12 residues. V lost 6 bases to trimming and J lost 7 bases, with 9 bases between them. Per germline, CDR1 MDHEN and CDR2 SYDVKM. Here the CDR3 DNA reads TGTGCCAGCAGGCAAGGGGGTGAAAAACTGTTTTTT. The encoded protein is CASRQGGEKLFF.

The chain uses TRBV27 and TRBJ2-7; D is uncertain. Germline values: CDR1 MNHEY, CDR2 SMNVEV (reference sequence). Trimming removed 3 bases at V and 2 bases at J, with 8 bases between. CDR3 length: 13 amino acids. This CDR3 is CASSFGRPYEQYF. Written as DNA, the CDR3 is TGTGCCAGCAGTTTCGGCAGGCCCTACGAGCAGTACTTC.

This chain links TRBV6-6 with TRBJ1-1; TRBD1 is a possible D gene (5 bases). The CDR3 runs 14 residues. The germline CDR1 and CDR2 sequences are MNHNY and SVGAGI (reference sequence). Trimming removed 7 bases at V and 0 bases at J, with 12 bases between. The CDR3 region has the DNA TGTGCCAGCAAAAGAACAGGAGTGAACACTGAAGCTTTCTTT. Protein: CASKRTGVNTEAFF.

V is TRBV5-1 and J is TRBJ2-3, with D possibly being TRBD1 (6 bases). The CDR3 runs to 17 residues. Between the trimmed V and J ends, which lost 0 bases and 2 bases, there was a span of 16 bases. CDR1 SGHRS and CDR2 YFSETQ come from the germline V gene. As DNA, the CDR3 is TGCGCCAGCAGCTTGGATTTTGGGAAGGGGGTCACAGATACGCAGTATTTT. Its protein product is CASSLDFGKGVTDTQYF.

The chain employs TRBV30 and TRBJ1-1, with D possibly matching TRBD1 (5 bases). In germline, CDR1 is GTSNPN, CDR2 SVGIG (reference sequence). There are 13 residues in the CDR3. With 0 bases removed from V and 7 bases from J, the gap between germline ends came to 12 bases. This chain's CDR3 is CAWSVLGRLEAFF. For the CDR3, the DNA is TGTGCCTGGAGTGTACTGGGGCGGCTTGAAGCTTTCTTT.

This clone was seen just once. V and J are TRBV6-1 and TRBJ2-5; perhaps D is TRBD1 or TRBD2 (5 bases each). The CDR3 is 13 residues long. V was trimmed by 7 bases and J by 2 bases, leaving 11 bases between them. Germline CDR1 MNHNS, CDR2 SASEGT. CDR3 in DNA: TGTGCCAGCATTCCGGGGCAGCAAGAGACCCAGTACTTC. As protein: CASIPGQQETQYF.

This chain connects TRBV5-4 to TRBJ2-5; D unresolved. CDR3 length: 13 amino acids. Germline values: CDR1 SGHNT, CDR2 YYREEE (reference sequence). Trimming stripped 1 base from V and 5 bases from J, with 9 bases between. The CDR3 bases are TGTGCCAGCAGCTTGTACAGTGTGGAGACCCAGTACTTC. Its translation: CASSLYSVETQYF. The full variable domain, rest sourced from reference TRBV5-4 and TRBJ2-5, is ETGVTQSPTHLIKTRGQQVTLRCSSQSGHNTVSWYQQALGQGPQFIFQYYREEENGRGNFPPRFSGLQFPNYSSELNVNALELDDSALYLCASSLYSVETQYFGPGTRLLVL.

V and J are TRBV6-5 and TRBJ1-1; D not resolved. CDR3 length equals 14 residues. CDR1 and CDR2 (germline): MNHEY, SVGAGI. Trimming took 8 bases from V and 0 from J, leaving 13 bases between them. The CDR3 DNA reads TGTGCCAGCCGTCCCATGGGGTTGAACACTGAAGCTTTCTTT. This codes for CASRPMGLNTEAFF.

The count of this clone is one. The chain joins TRBV10-1 to TRBJ2-2; TRBD2 agrees at 11 bases. J was trimmed by 4 bases and V by 9 bases; bases with no gene match: 13. Per germline, CDR1 WNHNN and CDR2 SYGVQD (reference sequence). The CDR3 has 17 residues. The CDR3 protein is CASLEGVAGGGTGELFF. CDR3 sequence (DNA): TGCGCCAGTCTCGAGGGAGTAGCGGGAGGGGGCACCGGGGAGCTGTTTTTT.

This chain links TRBV7-9 with TRBJ2-1; TRBD1 matches 8 bases. The trim removed 5 bases at V and 6 bases at J, leaving 9 bases unmatched. This CDR3 region has 15 residues. Looked up from germline, CDR1 is SEHNR and CDR2 is FQNEAQ (reference sequence). The CDR3 loop is CASSQDRGLGNEQFF. In nucleotides, the CDR3 is TGTGCCAGCAGCCAAGACAGGGGTTTGGGCAATGAGCAGTTCTTC.